Listed here are 10 T cell receptor beta chains from one sample, sequenced in a study of blood T cell repertoires in COVID-19. The protocol was immunoSEQ multiplex PCR, while the TCRdb copy is restricted to in-frame clones and leaves out a portion. Seen here are 250,000 to 350,000 clones, about nine tenths observed once, and the top ten hold 2.6%. Sequences were obtained from PBMCs or T cells enriched from blood (not recorded which). Receptors were obtained from a man between 60 and 75 years old who had recovered from COVID-19.

The rearrangement links TRBV11-2 to TRBJ2-1; D might be TRBD1 (5 bases). V lost 6 bases and J 6 bases, leaving 18 bases between the germline ends. Germline CDR1 and CDR2: SGHAT and FQNNGV. The CDR3 covers 15 residues. Here the CDR3 reads CASRFKPRRANEQFF. CDR3 bases: TGTGCCAGCAGATTTAAGCCTCGCAGGGCCAATGAGCAGTTCTTC.

J is TRBJ2-5 and V is TRBV7-9; possibly TRBD2 for D (5 bases). This CDR3 is 14 amino acids long. V gave up 5 bases and J gave up 0 bases, with 10 bases separating them. Germline-derived CDR1 and CDR2 are SEHNR and FQNEAQ (reference sequence). CDR3 sequence reads: CASSPRRDQETQYF. The CDR3 bases are TGTGCCAGCAGCCCTCGGCGGGACCAAGAGACCCAGTACTTC.

The chain employs TRBV6-5 and TRBJ1-2, with D maybe TRBD1 (5 bases). Germline CDR1 and CDR2: MNHEY and SVGAGI. The CDR3 extends over 15 amino acids. Trimming removed 5 bases at V and 4 bases at J, with 17 bases between. In DNA form, the CDR3 reads TGTGCCAGCAGTCCGTCGGTAGGACACTTCTATGGCTACACCTTC. Its protein product is CASSPSVGHFYGYTF.

The chain joins TRBV4-2 to TRBJ2-7; 10 bases map to TRBD2. The J segment lost 3 bases and the V segment lost 3 bases, leaving 5 bases of the junction unmatched. Germline values: CDR1 LGHNA, CDR2 YNFKEQ. The CDR3 contains 15 residues. CDR3 nucleotides: TGTGCCAGCAGCCAGGGGCCTAGCGGGGGCTACGAGCAGTACTTC. Amino acids: CASSQGPSGGYEQYF.

The rearrangement uses TRBV9 and TRBJ2-4; D is perhaps TRBD1 (6 bases). V was clipped by 1 base and J by 8 bases, with 10 bases between them. The CDR3 is 13 amino acids. Germline V lookup: CDR1 SGDLS, CDR2 YYNGEE. The CDR3 region has the DNA TGTGCCAGCAGCGTAAACAGGGCGGACATTCAGTACTTC. Encoded protein: CASSVNRADIQYF. Full variable domain (missing parts from reference TRBV9 and TRBJ2-4): DSGVTQTPKHLITATGQRVTLRCSPRSGDLSVYWYQQSLDQGLQFLIQYYNGEERAKGNILERFSAQQFPDLHSELNLSSLELGDSALYFCASSVNRADIQYFGAGTRLSVL.

J is TRBJ2-5 and V is TRBV12-3 or TRBV12-4; weak D call: TRBD1 (6 bases). The length of the CDR3 is 13 residues. The V end was cut by 3 bases, the J end by 5 bases, with 10 bases between. Here the CDR3 reads CASSFWQGETQYF. In nucleotides, the CDR3 is TGTGCCAGCAGTTTCTGGCAGGGGGAGACCCAGTACTTC.

The gene calls are TRBV5-1 and TRBJ2-7; D may be TRBD2 (5 bases). V lost 0 bases and J 2 bases, leaving 9 bases between the germline ends. Germline CDR1 SGHRS, CDR2 YFSETQ. The CDR3 extends over 14 amino acids. The CDR3 here is CASSLVDGTYEQYF. CDR3 coding DNA: TGCGCCAGCAGCTTGGTTGACGGGACCTACGAGCAGTACTTC.

The gene calls are TRBV30 and TRBJ2-7; TRBD2 agrees at 11 bases. CDR1 is GTSNPN and CDR2 is SVGIG in the germline V gene (reference sequence). V was clipped by 2 bases and J by 6 bases; unmatched bases: 3. CDR3 size: 13 residues. The CDR3 nucleotides are TGTGCCTGGAGTTTACTAGCGGGAGTCGAGCAGTACTTC. Its translation: CAWSLLAGVEQYF.

To note about this clone: One end of the junction does not line up with germline, which may come from a read error. The chain uses TRBV4-2 and TRBJ2-1; 7 bases agree with TRBD2. This CDR3 has 14 residues. Germline loops: CDR1 LGHNA, CDR2 YNFKEQ. CDR3 in amino acids: CASSQDLGGSGLVF. Here the CDR3 DNA reads TGTGCCAGCAGCCAAGATCTGGGCGGGAGCGGTTTGGTCTTC.

The V and J genes are TRBV9 and TRBJ1-3; no clear D gene. Trimming shortened V by 4 bases and J by 0 bases, and 17 bases separated the two germline ends. This CDR3 spans 17 amino acids. The V gene's germline CDR1 is SGDLS and CDR2 YYNGEE. CDR3 region: CASSPRGPFLSGNTIYF. CDR3 coding DNA: TGTGCCAGCAGCCCCCGAGGTCCGTTTCTCTCTGGAAACACCATATATTTT. Variable domain in full (rest from reference TRBV9 and TRBJ1-3): DSGVTQTPKHLITATGQRVTLRCSPRSGDLSVYWYQQSLDQGLQFLIQYYNGEERAKGNILERFSAQQFPDLHSELNLSSLELGDSALYFCASSPRGPFLSGNTIYFGEGSWLTVV.